This is a list of T cell receptor beta chains from one sample in a study of blood T cells in healthy people across ages. TCRdb ran MiXCR on the 5' RACE reads and lists one entry per CDR3 protein. The sample holds about 720,000 distinct CDR3 sequences, roughly 20% seen once. The source material was blood. The receptors shown here come from a man in his 70s in good health. Each CDR3 is given with its conserved first and last residue. The order of the fields is J gene, V gene, D gene, CDR3 protein. A D gene is named only where the DNA matches it firmly.

>TRBJ2-3|TRBV20-1|-
CSASRTSDTQYF
>TRBJ2-5|TRBV28|-
CASSLKQPRGTQYF
>TRBJ2-3|TRBV4-3|TRBD1
CASSLDRGLRPADTQYF
>TRBJ1-2|TRBV14|-
CASSRDVRSGYTF
>TRBJ1-2|TRBV12-3/TRBV12-4|-
CASSLGGTGYTF
>TRBJ2-5|TRBV20-1|TRBD1
CSASTPRGLGETQYF
>TRBJ2-1|TRBV20-1|-
CSAEGGSGTNNYNEQFF
>TRBJ1-2|TRBV28|-
CAGRGYYGYTF
>TRBJ2-3|TRBV3-1|TRBD1
CASSQTGTRGDTQYF
>TRBJ2-3|TRBV7-2|TRBD2
CASSSLAGADTQYF
>TRBJ2-5|TRBV4-3|-
CASSQDFGRPETQYF
>-|TRBV5-1|-
CASSFPGQVNEQFF
>TRBJ1-2|TRBV6-5|-
CASSRPGTGGYTF
>TRBJ2-3|TRBV9|TRBD2
CASSVGTRGGDTQYF
>-|TRBV6-2/TRBV6-3|TRBD1
CASSFGQVYEQYF
>TRBJ1-2|TRBV10-3|-
CAISIQPEYGYTF
>TRBJ2-5|TRBV5-1|-
CASSNGGTRQETQYF
>TRBJ2-1|TRBV18|-
CASSPKGTPSHEQFF
>TRBJ1-2|TRBV29-1|-
CGVDRAGEANYGYTF
>TRBJ2-4|TRBV3-1|-
CASSPTGIHLNIQYF
>TRBJ2-1|TRBV7-3|TRBD2
CASSLLGLASSYNEQFF
>TRBJ1-5|TRBV10-3|-
CAISESTGSNQPQHF
>TRBJ1-2|TRBV11-2|TRBD1
CAGSLQGGNYGYTF
>TRBJ1-6|TRBV3-1|-
CASSPRTDSPLHF